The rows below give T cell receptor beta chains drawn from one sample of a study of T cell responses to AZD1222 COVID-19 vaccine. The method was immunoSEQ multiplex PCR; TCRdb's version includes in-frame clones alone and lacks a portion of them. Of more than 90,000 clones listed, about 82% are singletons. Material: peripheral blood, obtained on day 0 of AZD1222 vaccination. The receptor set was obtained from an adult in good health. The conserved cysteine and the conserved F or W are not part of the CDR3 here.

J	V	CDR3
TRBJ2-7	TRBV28	ASDGRRIHGGEQY
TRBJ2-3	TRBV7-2	ASSVQGSGTDTQY
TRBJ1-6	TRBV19	ASSIWQANSPLH
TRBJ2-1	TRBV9	ASSVVGRGSEQF
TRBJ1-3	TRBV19	ASSIGPGSGNTIY
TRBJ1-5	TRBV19	ASSIMGGQGFNQPQH
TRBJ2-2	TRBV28	ASSFPGVPGELF
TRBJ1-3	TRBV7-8	ASINTGARFSGNTIY
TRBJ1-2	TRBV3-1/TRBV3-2	ASSPTIGRTYGYT
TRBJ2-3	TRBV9	ASSVTWTQDTQY
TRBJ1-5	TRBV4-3	ASSQERQDQPQH
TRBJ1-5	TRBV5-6	ASSLGQGINQPQH
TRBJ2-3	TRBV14	ASSQDRWGGDTQY
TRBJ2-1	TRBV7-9	ASSERVREGHNEQF
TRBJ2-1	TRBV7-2	ASSQPSGRWGNEQF
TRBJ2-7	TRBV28	ASSSPTGVGSYEQY
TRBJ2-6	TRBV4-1	ASSPARTGIHSGANVLT
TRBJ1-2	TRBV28	ASTAGTAPNYGYT
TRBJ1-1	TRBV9	ASSNLGVGNTEAF
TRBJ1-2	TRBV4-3	ASSQDRDGYGYT
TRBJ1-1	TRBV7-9	ASSLEGLGTEAF
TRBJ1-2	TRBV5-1	ASSSGLQGLNYGYT
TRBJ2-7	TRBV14	ASSQDPGGWTSYEQY
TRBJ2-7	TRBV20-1	SASGLAGLSYEQY
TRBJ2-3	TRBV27	ASSPFRLAGRDTQY
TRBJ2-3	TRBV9	ASSVGRRDRSTDTQY
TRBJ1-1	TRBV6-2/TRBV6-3	ASSQGGTGAHRYTEAF
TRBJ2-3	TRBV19	ASSMIGSTDTQY
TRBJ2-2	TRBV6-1	ASSEAGMAGELF
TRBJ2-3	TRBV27	ASSLYRDTYTDTQY
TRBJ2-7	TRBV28	ASRGLADYEQY
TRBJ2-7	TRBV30	AWNMVTETSYEQY
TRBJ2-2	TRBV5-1	ASSLRQGQNTGELF
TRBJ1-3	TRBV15	ATSRDRGAGNTIY
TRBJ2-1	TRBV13	ASSLKNNEQF
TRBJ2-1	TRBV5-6	ASSSTGGSLGNEQF
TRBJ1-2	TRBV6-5	ASSYRTGGLSGYT
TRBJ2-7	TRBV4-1	ASSHPGLAGGPNSYEQY
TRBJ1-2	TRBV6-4	ASSRTGGGSDYGYT
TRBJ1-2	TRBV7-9	ASSPAGGMGYGYT
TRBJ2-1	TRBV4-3	ASSQKALAGGEQF
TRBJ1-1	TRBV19	ASSSSGGGTEAF